One sample yielded the 8 T cell receptor beta chains listed below, sequenced in a study of control samples from healthy donors and cancer patients. TCRdb's table, derived via immunoSEQ multiplex PCR, lists solely in-frame clones and lacks some. The table records almost 85,000 clones, approximately 94% of them present only once. Sequenced material: blood. Receptors originate from a woman between 18 and 29 years old in good health.

The genes are TRBV6-5 and TRBJ1-1; possibly TRBD1 for D (5 bases). The CDR3 is made up of 15 amino acids. Looked up from germline, CDR1 is MNHEY and CDR2 is SVGAGI. Trimming took 6 bases from V and 2 from J, leaving 16 bases between them. CDR3 in amino acids: CASRFSGARNTEAFF. The CDR3 bases are TGTGCCAGCAGATTTTCCGGGGCTCGAAACACTGAAGCTTTCTTT.

The chain recombines TRBV7-2 with TRBJ2-5; D ambiguous. The germline V gene encodes CDR1 SGHTA and CDR2 FQGNSA. The CDR3 runs 11 residues. Trimming stripped 3 bases from V and 2 bases from J, with 1 base between. For the CDR3, the DNA is TGTGCCAGCAGCTTGCAAGAGACCCAGTACTTC. Amino acid sequence: CASSLQETQYF. Filled out from reference TRBV7-2 and TRBJ2-5, the complete variable domain reads GAGVSQSPSNKVTEKGKDVELRCDPISGHTALYWYRQSLGQGLEFLIYFQGNSAPDKSGLPSDRFSAERTGGSVSTLTIQRTQQEDSAVYLCASSLQETQYFGPGTRLLVL.

In DNA form, the CDR3 reads TGCGCCAGCACCCATACAGGGGGAGAGACCCAGTACTTC. This sequence encodes CASTHTGGETQYF. The chain recombines TRBV5-1 with TRBJ2-5, with 8 bases identical to TRBD1. From germline, CDR1 is SGHRS and CDR2 YFSETQ. Losses at the gene ends were 6 bases for V and 4 bases for J; bases not matched to a gene: 5. This CDR3 has 13 residues.

This clone was observed once. J is TRBJ1-2 and V is TRBV9, with 7 bases aligning to TRBD1. Per germline, CDR1 SGDLS and CDR2 YYNGEE. The CDR3 spans 12 residues. V gave up 6 bases and J gave up 3 bases; unmatched junction bases: 2. CDR3 sequence reads: CASTGTDYGYTF. The DNA for the CDR3 is TGTGCCAGCACCGGGACAGACTATGGCTACACCTTC.

V usage is TRBV27 and J usage is TRBJ2-3; 7 bases are shared with TRBD1. Per germline, CDR1 MNHEY and CDR2 SMNVEV (reference sequence). There are 12 residues in the CDR3. J lost 4 bases, V lost 6 bases, and 1 base had no gene match. CDR3 residues: CASRTGPDTQYF. The CDR3 region has the DNA TGTGCCAGCAGGACAGGGCCAGATACGCAGTATTTT.

J is TRBJ2-1 and V is TRBV7-2, with 9 bases lining up with TRBD1. There are 16 residues in the CDR3. Germline V lookup: CDR1 SGHTA, CDR2 FQGNSA. With 2 bases clipped from V and 7 bases from J, the junction kept 9 bases outside the gene matches. The CDR3 sequence: CASSLTWDRVRNEQFF. The CDR3 nucleotides are TGTGCCAGCAGCTTAACCTGGGACAGGGTGAGGAATGAGCAGTTCTTC.

The rearrangement links TRBV2 to TRBJ1-1; possibly TRBD1 for D (6 bases). Germline V gene lookup returns CDR1 SNHLY and CDR2 FYNNEI. The CDR3 has 14 residues. The V end lost 6 bases, the J end lost 3 bases, and 14 bases lay between the germline ends. CDR3 amino acids: CASSATGLYTEAFF. In DNA, the CDR3 is TGTGCCAGCAGCGCCACAGGGCTATACACTGAAGCTTTCTTT.

This sequence joins TRBV29-1 and TRBJ1-2; D possibly corresponds to TRBD1 (6 bases). CDR3 length: 14 residues. V gave up 2 bases and J gave up 7 bases, with 17 bases separating them. The germline gives CDR1 SQVTM, CDR2 ANQGSEA. CDR3 nucleotides: TGCAGCGTTGAATTAATACAGGGTTCTAGTGGCTACACCTTC. Encoded protein: CSVELIQGSSGYTF.